These T cell receptor beta chains were read from a single sample in a study of regulatory T cells in long-lasting Graves disease. TCRdb reanalysed the multiplex PCR reads using MiXCR and keeps one entry per CDR3 protein. The table records roughly 400,000 distinct CDR3 sequences, 15% of them present only once. The sample was also linked to a second study, of T cells in Graves' hyperthyroidism and ophthalmopathy.

Sequencing used peripheral blood mononuclear cells (PBMCs), obtained at new diagnosis, from a patient treated with antithyroid drugs. The source of these receptors is a woman aged 40-49 years with Graves disease. Both conserved end residues are part of each CDR3. D genes are given only for firm matches. Size is stated for part of the rows, as once, few or many counts, or as a class when the clone is expanded.

size,D,length,J,V,DNA,CDR3
many,NA,14,TRBJ2-1,TRBV27,TGTGCCAGCAGTTTGTTTGGGTCCTACAATGAGCAGTTCTTC,CASSLFGSYNEQFF
many,TRBD1,19,TRBJ1-5,TRBV28,TGTGCCAGCAGCCCCCCCGCACAGGGGGAGCGGGAGGGCAATCAGCCCCAGCATTTT,CASSPPAQGEREGNQPQHF
many,TRBD1,16,TRBJ1-2,TRBV7-9,TGTGCCAGCAGCTCTATCCGGGGCAGGGGGCAGGATGGCTACACCTTC,CASSSIRGRGQDGYTF
many,TRBD1,14,TRBJ2-7,TRBV12-3/TRBV12-4,TGTGCCAGCAGTTTTTCCGGACAGGCCTACGAGCAGTACTTC,CASSFSGQAYEQYF
many,NA,11,TRBJ2-1,TRBV12-5,TGTGCTAGTCAGGCGTACAATGAGCAGTTCTTC,CASQAYNEQFF
few,NA,13,TRBJ2-3,TRBV13,TGTGCCGGGGGGCGCGGAAACACAGATACGCAGTATTTT,CAGGRGNTDTQYF
few,NA,13,TRBJ1-2,TRBV7-9,TGTGCCAGCAGCTCCACAATCAGCTATGGCTACACCTTC,CASSSTISYGYTF
NA,NA,15,TRBJ2-1,TRBV20-1,TGCAGTGCTAGACAGGGGGGTTGGTCCTACAATGAGCAGTTCTTC,CSARQGGWSYNEQFF
many,TRBD2,18,TRBJ2-5,TRBV2,TGTGCCAGCAGTGAAGCGGGGGGACTAGCGGGACTACAAGAGACCCAGTACTTC,CASSEAGGLAGLQETQYF
NA,NA,13,TRBJ2-5,TRBV15,TGTGCCACCAGCAGGGGGGCCCAAGAGACCCAGTACTTC,CATSRGAQETQYF
few,NA,16,TRBJ2-3,TRBV4-1,TGCGCCAGCAGCCACGGTACGGGCCCCCCGGCAGATACGCAGTATTTT,CASSHGTGPPADTQYF
NA,TRBD1,13,TRBJ2-1,TRBV7-9,TGCGCCAGCACGGACAGGGGAAGAGATGAGCAGTTCTTC,CASTDRGRDEQFF
many,NA,15,TRBJ1-1,TRBV28,TGTGCCAGCAGTCCTATACAGAGGTTGAACACTGAAGCTTTCTTT,CASSPIQRLNTEAFF
many,TRBD1,17,TRBJ2-2,TRBV4-3,TGCGCCAGCAGCCAATTCTTCAGGGGGCAGGGGACCGGGGAGCTGTTTTTT,CASSQFFRGQGTGELFF
many,NA,17,TRBJ2-1,TRBV24-1,TGTGCCACCAGTGACACCATTGGGACCAGCTCCTACAATGAGCAGTTCTTC,CATSDTIGTSSYNEQFF
NA,TRBD1,14,TRBJ1-1,TRBV5-1,TGCGCCAGCAGCTTGGACAGGGGGTCGGATGAAGCTTTCTTT,CASSLDRGSDEAFF
many,TRBD2,13,TRBJ2-5,TRBV28,TGTGCCCGCATGGGACTACATCAAGAGACCCAGTACTTC,CARMGLHQETQYF
NA,NA,13,TRBJ2-5,TRBV13,TGTGCCAGCAGTAGAAGGGATGGGGAGACCCAGTACTTC,CASSRRDGETQYF
once,NA,14,TRBJ2-3,TRBV2,TGTGCCAGCACCCAAGGGCAGGTTACAGATACGCAGTATTTT,CASTQGQVTDTQYF
many,NA,14,TRBJ2-7,TRBV7-9,TGTGCCAGCAGCTTAGGACCGACAGACCCCCAGCAGTACTTC,CASSLGPTDPQQYF
many,TRBD2,17,TRBJ2-3,TRBV12-3/TRBV12-4,TGTGCCAGCAGTTTAGGCGTAGCGGGAGGTCTCACAGATACGCAGTATTTT,CASSLGVAGGLTDTQYF
NA,TRBD1,15,TRBJ2-7,TRBV4-3,TGCGCCAGCAGCCAAGAGATCGGGACAGGGGTCGAGCAGTACTTC,CASSQEIGTGVEQYF
few,NA,14,TRBJ2-2,TRBV29-1,TGCAGCGTGGGGGGACTTTCGAACACCGGGGAGCTGTTTTTT,CSVGGLSNTGELFF
many,TRBD1,16,TRBJ1-3,TRBV2,TGTGCCAGCAGGCTGGACAGGGGCCACTCTGGAAACACCATATATTTT,CASRLDRGHSGNTIYF
many,TRBD1,14,TRBJ2-1,TRBV11-3,TGTGCCAGCAGTTCCGGGACAGGTCTCAATGAGCAGTTCTTC,CASSSGTGLNEQFF
many,NA,15,TRBJ2-7,TRBV7-9,TGTGCCAGCAGCTTAGGTCGAGCCGGAATTTACGAGCAGTACTTC,CASSLGRAGIYEQYF
NA,TRBD1,15,TRBJ1-3,TRBV6-2/TRBV6-3,TGTGCCAGCAGTGAAGCGATAAAGACAGGGAACACCATATATTTT,CASSEAIKTGNTIYF
few,NA,14,TRBJ1-4,TRBV25-1,TGTGCCAGCAGTGACAGCCGGACTAATGAAAAACTGTTTTTT,CASSDSRTNEKLFF
many,NA,15,TRBJ2-5,TRBV9,TGTGCCAGCAGCGAGGAACCGACAGCCCAAGAGACCCAGTACTTC,CASSEEPTAQETQYF
NA,TRBD2,14,TRBJ2-1,TRBV28,TGTGCCATCCGGGGCGGGAGTCCCTACAATGAGCAGTTCTTC,CAIRGGSPYNEQFF
few,NA,13,TRBJ2-2,TRBV9,TGTGCCAGCAGCCCCCTTTTCACCGGGGAGCTGTTTTTT,CASSPLFTGELFF
few,NA,17,TRBJ2-3,TRBV3-1,TGTGCCAGCAGCCAAGGTTTTGGTGGGCCTAGCACAGATACGCAGTATTTT,CASSQGFGGPSTDTQYF
many,NA,15,TRBJ2-1,TRBV24-1,TGTGCCACCAGTGATCCGGGGAGAGTGGGGAATGAGCAGTTCTTC,CATSDPGRVGNEQFF
few,NA,13,TRBJ2-5,TRBV12-3/TRBV12-4,TGTGCCAGCAGTAACCCTAGGGTAGAGACCCAGTACTTC,CASSNPRVETQYF
many,NA,15,TRBJ1-5,TRBV27,TGTGCCAGCAACACCTCAGGGATGGGCAATCAGCCCCAGCATTTT,CASNTSGMGNQPQHF
NA,NA,14,TRBJ2-1,TRBV6-1,TGTGCCACCCGGCGAGACAGGACAACCAATGAGCAGTTCTTC,CATRRDRTTNEQFF